One sample yielded the 10 T cell receptor beta chains listed below, sequenced in a study of cytomegalovirus exposure and HLA in healthy donors. Sequencing was performed with immunoSEQ multiplex PCR; in TCRdb, only in-frame clones are kept and a portion is missing. This sample has 100,000 to 150,000 clones, with 89% found just once. Sequenced sample: PBMCs. These receptors were obtained from a young woman in good health and CMV-seronegative.

This chain uses TRBV7-9 with TRBJ1-1; D is unclear. V lost 0 bases to trimming and J lost 1 base, with 9 bases between them. The CDR3 spans 15 residues. Germline assignment: CDR1 SEHNR and CDR2 FQNEAQ (reference sequence). CDR3 DNA: TGTGCCAGCAGCTTAGCTTACCGGGGGAACACTGAAGCTTTCTTT. It codes for CASSLAYRGNTEAFF.

The genes are TRBV27 and TRBJ1-2; 9 bases fit TRBD1. This CDR3 has 14 amino acids. Looked up from germline, CDR1 is MNHEY and CDR2 is SMNVEV (reference sequence). V gave up 1 base and J gave up 9 bases; unmatched junction bases: 6. CDR3 sequence: CASSLLGDRASYTF. CDR3 DNA: TGTGCCAGCAGTTTATTAGGGGACAGGGCTAGCTACACCTTC.

The rearrangement links TRBV19 to TRBJ1-4, with D possibly matching TRBD1 (5 bases). Trimming left V 10 bases short and J 3 bases short, with 21 bases between. CDR1 is LNHDA and CDR2 is SQIVND in the germline V gene (reference sequence). The CDR3 has 16 amino acids. CDR3 DNA sequence: TGTGCCACGGCCCCCGGGGGGATTTGGGCTAATGAAAAACTGTTTTTT. This codes for CATAPGGIWANEKLFF. The whole variable domain, remainder taken from reference TRBV19 and TRBJ1-4, is DGGITQSPKYLFRKEGQNVTLSCEQNLNHDAMYWYRQDPGQGLRLIYYSQIVNDFQKGDIAEGYSVSREKKESFPLTVTSAQKNPTAFYLCATAPGGIWANEKLFFGSGTQLSVL.

V gene TRBV6-1 combines with J gene TRBJ2-7; no clear D gene. Trimming removed 4 bases at V and 7 bases at J, with 17 bases between. Germline CDR1 and CDR2: MNHNS and SASEGT. The length of the CDR3 is 14 residues. Here the CDR3 DNA reads TGTGCCAGCAGTGCCTTGGGCCCAAGCCATGAGCAGTACTTC. Translated, it gives CASSALGPSHEQYF.

The table lists this clone with a count of one. V is TRBV7-9 and J is TRBJ1-1; 7 bases are shared with TRBD1. Germline V CDR1 and CDR2: SEHNR, FQNEAQ (reference sequence). The length of the CDR3 is 14 residues. J lost 1 base, V lost 2 bases, and 1 base had no gene match. The chain's CDR3 is CASSLTGENTEAFF. The DNA of the CDR3 is TGTGCCAGCAGCTTAACAGGGGAGAACACTGAAGCTTTCTTT.

The chain joins TRBV5-1 to TRBJ1-2; 8 bases match TRBD1. With 4 bases clipped from V and 6 bases from J, the junction kept 11 bases outside the gene matches. CDR3 length: 15 residues. CDR1 is SGHRS, CDR2 YFSETQ, per germline. The CDR3 DNA sequence: TGCGCCAGCAGCCCTGTCCAGGGGGCTGCGGATGGCTACACCTTC. Amino acid sequence: CASSPVQGAADGYTF.

The chain is built from TRBV7-9 and TRBJ1-2; weak D call: TRBD1 (5 bases). The germline V gene has CDR1 SEHNR and CDR2 FQNEAQ (reference sequence). Trimming left V 5 bases short and J 7 bases short, with 14 bases between. The CDR3 has 13 amino acids. CDR3: CASSVLVGLGYTF. CDR3 coding DNA: TGTGCCAGCAGCGTCCTTGTGGGGCTTGGCTACACCTTC.

CDR3 in amino acids: CASSQTQGFRDEQYF. The DNA for the CDR3 is TGTGCCAGCAGTCAGACACAGGGATTTAGAGACGAGCAGTACTTC. The genes are TRBV28 and TRBJ2-7; tentative D call: TRBD1 (6 bases). Trimming cost V 5 bases and J 5 bases, with 19 bases left between them. Per germline, CDR1 MDHEN and CDR2 SYDVKM. The CDR3 loop spans 15 amino acids.

The chain links TRBV10-1 to TRBJ1-1; D is ambiguous. CDR3 length: 13 amino acids. CDR1 and CDR2 from the germline V gene are WNHNN and SYGVQD (reference sequence). V dropped 5 bases and J dropped 3 bases, with 10 bases sitting between them. The CDR3 sequence is CASSPDTDTEAFF. The CDR3 DNA follows: TGCGCCAGCAGTCCAGACACCGACACTGAAGCTTTCTTT.

The chain joins TRBV5-1 to TRBJ2-1; 12 nucleotides agree with TRBD2. V lost 4 bases and J lost 7; bases outside the gene matches: 6. This CDR3 has 15 amino acids. Germline V gene sequence: CDR1 SGHRS, CDR2 YFSETQ. The CDR3 DNA sequence: TGCGCCAGCAGCCCAGGGACTAGCGGGTTGAATGAGCAGTTCTTC. Translating it yields CASSPGTSGLNEQFF.